The TCR beta chain described here comes from a study of T cells expressing NK-cell markers. Study-level background: From sorted CD3+CD56+NKG2C+, CD3+CD56+NKG2C- and CD3+CD56-NKG2C+ T cells came the TCR beta repertoires. General observations from the study: Several donors likewise had their CD3+CD56-NKG2C+ fraction led by these clonotypes. In a handful of donors, dominant CD3+CD56+NKG2C+ clones formed about 1.0-8% of CD8+ cells.

This CDR3 is 14 amino acids long. The V gene's germline CDR1 is DFQATT and CDR2 SNEGSKA (reference sequence). Generation of TCR beta cDNA was performed by 5'RACE template switching incorporating UMIs. TCRdb reprocessed the 5' RACE reads and stores each CDR3 protein as one record, lacking DNA. The clone table shows fewer than 200,000 distinct CDR3 sequences, with the ten largest holding about 18%. A note on this clonotype: Its antigen remains unknown.

The clonotype was recovered from a woman between 18 and 70 years old in good health. The gene calls are TRBV20-1 and TRBJ2-3. Sequencing was carried out using blood T cells: a sorted CD56 or NKG2C T cell subset, CD4+ or CD8+ T cells, or bulk PBMC T cells (not recorded which). CDR3 loop: CSAMEPQLTDTQYF.